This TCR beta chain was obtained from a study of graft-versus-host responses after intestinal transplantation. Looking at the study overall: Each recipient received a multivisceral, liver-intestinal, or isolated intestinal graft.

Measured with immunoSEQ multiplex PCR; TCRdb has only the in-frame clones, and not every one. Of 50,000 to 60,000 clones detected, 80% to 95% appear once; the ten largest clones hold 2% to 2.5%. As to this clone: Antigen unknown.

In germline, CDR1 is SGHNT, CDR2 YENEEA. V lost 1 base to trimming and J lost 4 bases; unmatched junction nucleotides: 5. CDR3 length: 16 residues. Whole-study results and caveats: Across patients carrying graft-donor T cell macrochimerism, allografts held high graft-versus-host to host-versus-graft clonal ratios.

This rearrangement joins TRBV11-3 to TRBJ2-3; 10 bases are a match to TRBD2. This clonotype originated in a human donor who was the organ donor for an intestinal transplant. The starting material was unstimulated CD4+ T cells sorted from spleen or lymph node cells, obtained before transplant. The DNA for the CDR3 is TGTGCCAGCAGCTTAGGCCTAGCGGGAGCGGCAGATACGCAGTATTTT. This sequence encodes CASSLGLAGAADTQYF.